One sample yielded the 26 T cell receptor beta chains listed below, sequenced in a study of blood T cell repertoires in COVID-19. The assay was immunoSEQ multiplex PCR, and TCRdb's table has in-frame clones only and misses some. The repertoire consists of over 80,000 clones, with less than 85% occurring once and the leading ten covering about 3.9%. Sequencing used peripheral blood. Receptors originate from a man between 65 and 79 years old with COVID-19, enrolled during active disease.

This clone appeared a single time. The chain couples TRBV18 to TRBJ2-3; 10 nucleotides line up with TRBD2. The CDR3 covers 15 residues. Trimming removed 4 bases from V and 0 bases from J; junction bases left unmatched: 1. Germline CDR1 is KGHSH and CDR2 is LQKENI. CDR3 residues: CASSQTSGSTDTQYF. CDR3 nucleotides: TGTGCCAGCTCACAGACTAGCGGGAGCACAGATACGCAGTATTTT.

This clone was seen more than once but under ten times. V usage is TRBV7-2 and J usage is TRBJ2-7; 10 bases map to TRBD2. CDR1 and CDR2 (germline): SGHTA, FQGNSA. The CDR3 covers 17 residues. J gave up 6 bases and V 0 bases, and 11 bases lay outside the gene matches. The CDR3 coding sequence is TGTGCCAGCAGCTTAGCGCTAGCGGGAGAACACTCTTTCGAGCAGTACTTC. It yields the protein CASSLALAGEHSFEQYF.

This clone was seen ten or more times. The chain recombines TRBV28 with TRBJ1-1; D possibly corresponds to TRBD1 (5 bases). CDR1 and CDR2 from the germline V gene are MDHEN and SYDVKM. V lost 3 bases, J lost 5 bases, and 13 bases lay in between. The CDR3 extends over 14 amino acids. CDR3 nucleotides: TGTGCCAGCAGTTTCGGGACTCTTAAGACTGAAGCTTTCTTT. It yields the protein CASSFGTLKTEAFF.

This chain joins TRBV9 and TRBJ1-2; maybe TRBD1 (5 bases). CDR1 is SGDLS, CDR2 YYNGEE, per germline. This CDR3 region has 16 residues. Trimming removed 2 bases at V and 3 bases at J, with 17 bases between. The chain's CDR3 is CASSVGGGPGDYGYTF. The DNA of the CDR3 is TGTGCCAGCAGCGTGGGGGGTGGCCCCGGCGACTATGGCTACACCTTC.

The chain recombines TRBV4-1 with TRBJ1-5; D remains unclear. V lost 0 bases and J 0 bases, leaving 6 bases between the germline ends. The CDR3 has 15 amino acids. Germline values: CDR1 MGHRA, CDR2 YSYEKL. CDR3 bases: TGCGCCAGCAGCCAAGACAGAAATAGCAATCAGCCCCAGCATTTT. As protein: CASSQDRNSNQPQHF.

This clone showed up many times. The chain employs TRBV20-1 and TRBJ1-1; D is undetermined. The CDR3 spans 13 residues. Trimming cost V 3 bases and J 4 bases, with 12 bases left between them. CDR1 and CDR2 from the germline V gene are DFQATT and SNEGSKA (reference sequence). The CDR3 here is CSASLGVGTEAFF. Here the CDR3 DNA reads TGCAGTGCTAGTCTGGGAGTAGGCACTGAAGCTTTCTTT.

This clone turned up a few times. The chain carries TRBV3-1 (or the pseudogene TRBV3-2) and TRBJ2-1, with 9 bases that match TRBD1. The CDR3 spans 15 residues. Germline assignment: CDR1 LGHDT and CDR2 YNNKEL (reference sequence). V shed 4 bases and J 3 bases; nucleotides not matched to a gene: 4. The DNA of the CDR3 is TGTGCCAGCAGCCCCGGACAGGGGAGCTACAATGAGCAGTTCTTC. This gives the protein CASSPGQGSYNEQFF.

CDR3 amino acids: CASSQTSRGNTIYF. The CDR3 DNA reads TGCGCCAGCAGCCAAACGAGCAGGGGGAACACCATATATTTT. This chain links TRBV4-3 with TRBJ1-3; TRBD1 aligns across 7 bases. The CDR3 covers 14 residues. J lost 7 bases, V lost 2 bases, and 5 bases had no gene match. Germline V gene data show CDR1 as LGHNA and CDR2 as YSLEER.

The chain employs TRBV28 and TRBJ2-7, with 10 bases lining up with TRBD2. Germline V lookup: CDR1 MDHEN, CDR2 SYDVKM. V lost 7 bases and J lost 0; bases outside the gene matches: 6. The CDR3 spans 15 residues. CDR3 bases: TGTGCCAGCATAGCTAGCGGGAGAGACTCCTACGAGCAGTACTTC. Amino acid sequence: CASIASGRDSYEQYF. The full variable domain, its missing parts supplied by reference TRBV28 and TRBJ2-7, is DVKVTQSSRYLVKRTGEKVFLECVQDMDHENMFWYRQDPGLGLRLIYFSYDVKMKEKGDIPEGYSVSREKKERFSLILESASTNQTSMYLCASIASGRDSYEQYFGPGTRLTVT.

Concerning this clone itself: This may come from a read error, since a much larger clone is one base off. The chain has TRBV14 and TRBJ1-1; D is unclear. CDR1 and CDR2 from the germline V gene are SGHDN and FVKESK. CDR3 size: 13 residues. Deletions cut 1 base from V and 9 bases from J, with 12 bases between. CDR3 nucleotides: TGTGCCAGCAGCCAAGTTTGGAGCAGTAAAGCTTTCTTT. Amino acids: CASSQVWSSKAFF.

This clone has a count of ten or more. The chain joins TRBV5-6 to TRBJ2-1; 9 nucleotides match TRBD2. The CDR3 runs to 16 residues. With V trimmed by 3 bases and J by 5 bases, 9 bases remained unmatched. Germline V lookup: CDR1 SGHDT, CDR2 YYEEEE. For the CDR3, the DNA is TGTGCCAGCAGCTGGTGGGGGCTAGCGGGAAACAATGAGCAGTTCTTC. As protein: CASSWWGLAGNNEQFF.

The chain is built from TRBV11-2 and TRBJ1-2, with 10 positions matching TRBD1. The CDR3 length is 16 residues. Per the germline V gene, CDR1 is SGHAT and CDR2 is FQNNGV. With 4 bases clipped from V and 0 bases from J, the junction kept 5 bases outside the gene matches. The CDR3 nucleotides read TGTGCCAGCAGCTCCAGGACAGGGGGAGCTAACTATGGCTACACCTTC. Translated: CASSSRTGGANYGYTF.

This rearrangement joins TRBV11-2 to TRBJ2-7, with TRBD2 identical over 7 bases. Trimming at V came to 5 bases and at J to 3 bases, leaving 7 bases not matched to a gene. The germline CDR1 and CDR2 sequences are SGHAT and FQNNGV. The CDR3 covers 14 residues. CDR3 nucleotide sequence: TGTGCCAGCAGCCTAGGGGCGGGAGACTACGAGCAGTACTTC. Translated, it gives CASSLGAGDYEQYF. Variable domain in full (rest from reference TRBV11-2 and TRBJ2-7): EAGVAQSPRYKIIEKRQSVAFWCNPISGHATLYWYQQILGQGPKLLIQFQNNGVVDDSQLPKDRFSAERLKGVDSTLKIQPAKLEDSAVYLCASSLGAGDYEQYFGPGTRLTVT.

V is TRBV27 and J is TRBJ2-2; possibly TRBD1 for D (5 bases). The germline V gene has CDR1 MNHEY and CDR2 SMNVEV (reference sequence). The CDR3 is made up of 12 amino acids. The germline V and J ends were trimmed by 5 bases and 5 bases, with 6 bases remaining between them. As DNA, the CDR3 is TGTGCCAGCAGTGCAGGGACCGGGGAGCTGTTTTTT. Translating it yields CASSAGTGELFF.

This clone was observed a few times. The rearrangement links TRBV10-3 to TRBJ1-1; 7 bases line up with TRBD1. Germline lookup yields CDR1 ENHRY and CDR2 SYGVKD. The CDR3 is 15 residues long. V lost 3 bases and J lost 2; bases outside the gene matches: 6. The DNA of the CDR3 is TGTGCCATCAGTGAAACCGGGACAGTTAACACTGAAGCTTTCTTT. Translation gives CAISETGTVNTEAFF.

This clone has just a few counts. CDR3 residues: CASSLESGRGDTQYF. DNA of the CDR3: TGTGCCAGCAGCTTGGAAAGCGGGAGAGGGGATACGCAGTATTTT. This chain connects TRBV5-5 to TRBJ2-3; the match to TRBD2 covers 8 bases. The germline CDR1 and CDR2 sequences are SGHKS and YYEKEE (reference sequence). The CDR3 runs to 15 residues. Germline trimming cut 0 bases from V and 6 bases from J; bases unmatched to any gene: 6.

This clone was seen a handful of times. The V and J genes are TRBV7-8 and TRBJ1-5, with a possible D match to TRBD1 (5 bases). The germline V gene encodes CDR1 SGHVS and CDR2 FQNEAQ. Trimming pared 0 bases from V and 6 bases from J, leaving 12 bases between. CDR3 length: 15 residues. This CDR3 reads CASSLAGDSRQPQHF. The CDR3 DNA is TGTGCCAGCAGCTTAGCCGGGGACTCTCGTCAGCCCCAGCATTTT.

The chain is built from TRBV27 and TRBJ1-6, with no clear D. V lost 5 bases and J 9 bases, leaving 17 bases between the germline ends. CDR1 is MNHEY, CDR2 SMNVEV, per germline (reference sequence). The CDR3 spans 15 residues. The CDR3 region has the DNA TGTGCCAGCAGTCCCGACGCCTCAAGCGGTTCACCCCTCCACTTT. As protein: CASSPDASSGSPLHF.

This clone was observed a few times. The chain has TRBV29-1 and TRBJ2-7; D ambiguous. The germline V gene has CDR1 SQVTM and CDR2 ANQGSEA. The V gene lost 3 bases and the J gene lost 2 bases, with 5 bases spanning the gap. The CDR3 totals 11 residues. CDR3: CSVEGTYEQYF. Written as DNA, the CDR3 is TGCAGCGTTGAGGGCACCTACGAGCAGTACTTC.

This clone appeared a single time. The V gene is TRBV29-1, the J gene TRBJ2-2; D might be TRBD2 (7 bases). The V end lost 3 bases, the J end lost 6 bases, and 20 bases lay between the germline ends. This CDR3 region has 16 residues. Germline CDR1 reads SQVTM; CDR2 reads ANQGSEA. CDR3 coding DNA: TGCAGCGTTGAGAACCTTGGACTAGGGGGGGCCGGGGAGCTGTTTTTT. Translating gives CSVENLGLGGAGELFF.

The chain links TRBV9 to TRBJ2-1; TRBD1 might be the D (6 bases). The CDR3 covers 15 residues. The germline V gene encodes CDR1 SGDLS and CDR2 YYNGEE. V lost 0 bases to trimming and J lost 7 bases, with 14 bases between them. The CDR3 region has the DNA TGTGCCAGCAGCGTAGAGGGGGACATCTGGAATGAGCAGTTCTTC. Translation gives CASSVEGDIWNEQFF.

J is TRBJ2-7 and V is TRBV9, with 11 bases that match TRBD2. Germline loops: CDR1 SGDLS, CDR2 YYNGEE. V lost 0 bases and J lost 6; bases outside the gene matches: 2. This CDR3 has 14 residues. The CDR3 DNA follows: TGTGCCAGCAGCGTAGGTCTAGCGGGAGGCGAGCAGTACTTC. Translation: CASSVGLAGGEQYF.

This clone was found a few times. At the DNA level, this CDR3 is encoded by other sequences in the same sample as well. CDR3 sequence (DNA): TGTGCCAGCAGTCCCCGGGTGAACACTGAAGCTTTCTTT. It yields the protein CASSPRVNTEAFF. The V and J genes are TRBV12-3 or TRBV12-4 and TRBJ1-1; D ambiguous. Trimming removed 5 bases from V and 0 bases from J, with 7 bases in between. The CDR3 runs 13 residues.

The chain has TRBV11-2 and TRBJ2-3; a possible D gene is TRBD1 (6 bases). The germline CDR1 and CDR2 sequences are SGHAT and FQNNGV. V lost 7 bases and J lost 2, with 13 bases in between. This CDR3 is built from 14 residues. CDR3: CASTIQGHTDTQYF. The DNA of the CDR3 is TGTGCCAGCACCATACAGGGACACACAGATACGCAGTATTTT.

The gene calls are TRBV5-1 and TRBJ1-4, with a weak D call TRBD1 (6 bases). CDR3 length: 16 residues. Trimming stripped 4 bases from V and 0 bases from J, with 13 bases between. Looked up from germline, CDR1 is SGHRS and CDR2 is YFSETQ. CDR3 DNA: TGCGCCAGCAGCCCTGGAAGACAGGCAACTAATGAAAAACTGTTTTTT. This sequence encodes CASSPGRQATNEKLFF.

This chain connects TRBV7-2 to TRBJ2-1; 8 positions agree with TRBD1. J gave up 5 bases and V 5 bases, and 17 bases lay outside the gene matches. This CDR3 comprises 18 residues. Germline V gene sequence: CDR1 SGHTA, CDR2 FQGNSA. CDR3 region: CASSRIDTRQGSDNEQFF. DNA for the CDR3: TGTGCCAGCAGCCGTATAGATACCCGACAGGGGAGTGACAATGAGCAGTTCTTC.